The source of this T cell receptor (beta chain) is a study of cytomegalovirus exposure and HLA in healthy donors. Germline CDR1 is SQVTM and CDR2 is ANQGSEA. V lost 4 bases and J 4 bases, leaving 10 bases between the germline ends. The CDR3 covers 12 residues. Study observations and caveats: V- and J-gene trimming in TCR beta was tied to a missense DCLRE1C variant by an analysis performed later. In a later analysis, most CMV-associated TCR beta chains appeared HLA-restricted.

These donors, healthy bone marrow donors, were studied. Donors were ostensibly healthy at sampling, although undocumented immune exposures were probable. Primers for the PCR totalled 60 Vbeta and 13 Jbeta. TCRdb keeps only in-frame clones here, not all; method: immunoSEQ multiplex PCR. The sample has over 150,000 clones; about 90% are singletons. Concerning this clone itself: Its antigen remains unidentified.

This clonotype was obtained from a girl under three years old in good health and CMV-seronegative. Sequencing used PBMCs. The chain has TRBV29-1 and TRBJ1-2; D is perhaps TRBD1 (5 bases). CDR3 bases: TGCAGCGTTGTACAGGAAATCTATGGCTACACCTTC. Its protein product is CSVVQEIYGYTF.